This T cell receptor (beta chain) stems from a study of T cell responses to AZD1222 COVID-19 vaccine. The junction had 9 bases not matched to a gene; V was cut back by 0 bases and J by 0 bases. The CDR3 has 17 residues. The germline V gene encodes CDR1 SGHRS and CDR2 YFSETQ. This clone was observed a few times. Antigen: not known. Notes on the study in general: In all cases, repertoires were sampled only after the peak T cell response. Most donors were white British, females outnumbered males, and clonal diversity was possibly underestimated.

Only in-frame clones appear in the TCRdb table, and some are missing; sequencing was by immunoSEQ multiplex PCR. The repertoire holds some 15,000 clones, 88% seen once, with 2.9% in the top ten. This specimen was peripheral blood, taken 28 days after the second AZD1222 dose. This receptor was obtained from an adult who received the AZD1222 COVID-19 vaccine. This sequence joins TRBV5-1 and TRBJ2-7; 7 nucleotides agree with TRBD1. CDR3 in DNA: TGCGCCAGCAGCTTGGCGGGACAGAGAACGAGCTCCTACGAGCAGTACTTC. Translated, it gives CASSLAGQRTSSYEQYF. Filled out from reference TRBV5-1 and TRBJ2-7, the complete variable domain reads KAGVTQTPRYLIKTRGQQVTLSCSPISGHRSVSWYQQTPGQGLQFLFEYFSETQRNKGNFPGRFSGRQFSNSRSEMNVSTLELGDSALYLCASSLAGQRTSSYEQYFGPGTRLTVT.